Listed below are T cell receptor beta chains from one sample, sequenced in a study of shared clonotypes between healthy human individuals. Produced via immunoSEQ multiplex PCR; TCRdb's table is partial and in-frame only. The table lists 1.4 million or so clones, approximately 98.5% of them singletons, with 0.36% in the top ten. Sequenced: naive CD4+ T cells sorted from blood. The receptors shown here come from a man in his thirties or forties in good health. Each CDR3 is given with its conserved first and last residue. D genes are given only for firm matches. Clone size, where shown, is once, few, many, or a class for clones that have expanded.

d_call j_call v_call clone_size cdr3_aa cdr3_nt
- TRBJ2-1 TRBV5-1 - CASSLGQVGNEQFF TGCGCCAGCAGCTTGGGACAGGTCGGGAATGAGCAGTTCTTC
TRBD1 TRBJ2-2 TRBV14 - CASSQMDRGAGELFF TGTGCCAGCAGCCAGATGGACAGGGGTGCCGGGGAGCTGTTTTTT
TRBD2 TRBJ2-3 TRBV5-1 - CATRTSGNTDTQYF TGCGCCACCCGGACTAGCGGGAACACAGATACGCAGTATTTT
- TRBJ2-5 TRBV5-4 - CASSVGLVQETQYF TGTGCCAGCAGCGTGGGACTTGTCCAAGAGACCCAGTACTTC
- TRBJ2-7 TRBV7-2 - CASSLTGFLVYEQYF TGTGCCAGCAGCTTAACAGGGTTTCTGGTTTACGAGCAGTACTTC
- TRBJ2-5 TRBV20-1 once CSARFGETQYF TGCAGTGCTAGATTCGGTGAGACCCAGTACTTC
- TRBJ2-3 TRBV7-8 - CASSLQTGTSTDTQYF TGTGCCAGCAGCTTACAGACAGGGACTAGCACAGATACGCAGTATTTT
TRBD2 TRBJ2-1 TRBV7-9 - CASSLAPLAGGSDNEQFF TGTGCCAGCAGCTTAGCCCCTCTAGCGGGAGGTTCGGACAATGAGCAGTTCTTC
- TRBJ2-7 TRBV27 - CASSRLGATYEQYF TGTGCCAGCAGTCGACTTGGGGCTACCTACGAGCAGTACTTC
- TRBJ2-3 TRBV6-5 - CASSQNRDTQYF TGTGCCAGCAGTCAGAATAGGGATACGCAGTATTTT
TRBD1 TRBJ2-1 TRBV19 - CASSTGTDIYNEQFF TGTGCCAGTAGTACCGGGACAGATATCTACAATGAGCAGTTCTTC
- TRBJ1-1 TRBV5-1 - CASSLVPSNTEAFF TGCGCCAGCAGCTTGGTTCCGTCGAACACTGAAGCTTTCTTT
- TRBJ1-5 TRBV21-1 once CASSKGRPQHF TGTGCCAGCAGCAAGGGTCGGCCCCAGCATTTT
- TRBJ2-5 TRBV5-1 - CASSLEVLGETQYF TGCGCCAGCAGCTTGGAGGTTCTGGGAGAGACCCAGTACTTC
TRBD1 TRBJ1-4 TRBV7-2 once CASSARPGTANEKLFF TGTGCCAGCAGCGCCCGCCCCGGGACAGCTAATGAAAAACTGTTTTTT
TRBD2 TRBJ2-1 TRBV4-3 once CASSHLAGGPYNEQFF TGCGCCAGCAGCCATTTAGCGGGAGGGCCCTACAATGAGCAGTTCTTC
- TRBJ2-7 TRBV27 - CASSPGGLEQYF TGTGCCAGCAGCCCCGGCGGGCTCGAGCAGTACTTC
- TRBJ2-7 TRBV6-5 once CASSSIYEQYF TGTGCCAGCAGTTCTATCTACGAGCAGTACTTC